This entry lists 16 T cell receptor beta chains sequenced from one sample in a study of blood T cell repertoires in COVID-19. Libraries were prepared by immunoSEQ multiplex PCR; TCRdb keeps only in-frame clonotypes and omits some of them. In the table there are fewer than 350,000 clones, 80% to 90% of which are singletons. The source material was peripheral blood. The source is a middle-aged man with acute or convalescent COVID-19.

The rearrangement joins TRBV5-1 to TRBJ2-3; D gene ambiguous. There are 16 residues in the CDR3. The ends were cut back, 0 bases at V and 3 bases at J, with 14 bases in the middle. CDR1 is SGHRS and CDR2 is YFSETQ in the germline V gene. The CDR3, as DNA: TGCGCCAGCAGCTTGGCGGTCCTCGAGGCGACAGATACGCAGTATTTT. It yields the protein CASSLAVLEATDTQYF.

V is TRBV6-1 and J is TRBJ1-6, with a weak D call TRBD1 (6 bases). The CDR3 length is 16 residues. CDR1 is MNHNS and CDR2 is SASEGT in the germline V gene. V lost 3 bases to trimming and J lost 7 bases, with 16 bases between them. Here the CDR3 reads CASSDEGRGINSPLHF. The CDR3 DNA reads TGTGCCAGCAGTGATGAGGGAAGGGGGATAAATTCACCCCTCCACTTT.

The CDR3 DNA sequence: TGTGCCAGCAGTGACGGACAGGGACGAAGGAGAGCTTTCTTT. Encoded protein: CASSDGQGRRRAFF. The rearrangement links TRBV6-1 to TRBJ1-1; 8 bases match TRBD1. This CDR3 has 14 amino acids. The V gene end was trimmed by 3 bases and the J gene end by 10 bases; junction bases not matched to a gene: 10. From germline, CDR1 is MNHNS and CDR2 SASEGT.

The rearrangement joins TRBV5-1 to TRBJ2-3; 7 bases map to TRBD1. Germline lookup yields CDR1 SGHRS and CDR2 YFSETQ. The CDR3 spans 13 residues. J was trimmed by 2 bases and V by 10 bases; bases with no gene match: 7. This CDR3 is CASTGTVTDTQYF. CDR3 coding DNA: TGCGCCTCCACGGGGACAGTCACAGATACGCAGTATTTT.

V usage is TRBV4-1 and J usage is TRBJ1-1; 7 positions agree with TRBD1. The CDR3 runs to 15 residues. With 4 bases clipped from V and 4 bases from J, the junction kept 9 bases outside the gene matches. Germline V CDR1 and CDR2: MGHRA, YSYEKL. Here the CDR3 DNA reads TGCGCCAGCAGCCCCCTACCGGGACAGTCCACTGAAGCTTTCTTT. It specifies CASSPLPGQSTEAFF.

The V call is TRBV5-6, the J call TRBJ1-2, with 9 bases matching TRBD1. Looked up from germline, CDR1 is SGHDT and CDR2 is YYEEEE. The CDR3 runs to 14 residues. V was clipped by 4 bases and J by 4 bases; unmatched bases: 5. The CDR3 coding sequence is TGTGCCAGCAGCCCGGGACAGGGCCTCTATGGCTACACCTTC. This gives the protein CASSPGQGLYGYTF. The whole variable domain, filled in from reference TRBV5-6 and TRBJ1-2, reads DAGVTQSPTHLIKTRGQQVTLRCSPKSGHDTVSWYQQALGQGPQFIFQYYEEEERQRGNFPDRFSGHQFPNYSSELNVNALLLGDSALYLCASSPGQGLYGYTFGSGTRLTVV.

The V and J genes are TRBV9 and TRBJ2-3; TRBD1 matches at 9 bases. CDR1 is SGDLS, CDR2 YYNGEE, per germline. The CDR3 extends over 16 amino acids. V was pared by 1 base and J by 2 bases, with 5 bases of the junction left unmatched. CDR3 nucleotides: TGTGCCAGCAGCGTAAGTGACAGGGGGTTCACAGATACGCAGTATTTT. It specifies CASSVSDRGFTDTQYF.

The chain has TRBV9 and TRBJ1-1, with 7 nucleotides matching TRBD1. This CDR3 spans 15 amino acids. Trimming cost V 4 bases and J 5 bases; bases outside gene matches: 11. The germline V gene encodes CDR1 SGDLS and CDR2 YYNGEE. This CDR3 is CASSPRVGGETEAFF. The CDR3 DNA reads TGTGCCAGCAGCCCACGGGTAGGGGGCGAGACTGAAGCTTTCTTT.

This chain joins TRBV5-1 and TRBJ1-1, with D unclear. Trimming removed 4 bases from V and 1 base from J, with 14 bases in between. In germline, CDR1 is SGHRS, CDR2 YFSETQ. This CDR3 has 15 amino acids. The CDR3 reads CASSTGRRGNTEAFF. The CDR3 DNA follows: TGCGCCAGCAGCACCGGACGACGGGGGAACACTGAAGCTTTCTTT.

The CDR3 reads CASSPEGHLTDTQYF. The CDR3 nucleotides read TGTGCCAGCTCACCAGAGGGACACCTCACAGATACGCAGTATTTT. The rearrangement links TRBV18 to TRBJ2-3; D may be TRBD1 (6 bases). V was clipped by 2 bases and J by 2 bases, with 11 bases between them. The length of the CDR3 is 15 residues. CDR1 is KGHSH and CDR2 is LQKENI in the germline V gene.

This rearrangement joins TRBV10-1 to TRBJ1-1; D is unclear. The CDR3 contains 13 residues. V lost 5 bases and J lost 1, with 8 bases in between. CDR1 is WNHNN and CDR2 is SYGVQD in the germline V gene (reference sequence). The CDR3 sequence: CASSTTRNTEAFF. The CDR3 DNA sequence: TGCGCCAGCAGTACAACAAGGAACACTGAAGCTTTCTTT.

This chain connects TRBV7-2 to TRBJ1-2; D ambiguous. The germline V gene has CDR1 SGHTA and CDR2 FQGNSA. There are 14 residues in the CDR3. Trimming removed 5 bases at V and 1 base at J, with 11 bases between. As DNA, the CDR3 is TGTGCCAGCAGCGGTTCAGTGCTTAACTATGGCTACACCTTC. This encodes CASSGSVLNYGYTF.

The gene calls are TRBV9 and TRBJ2-1, with 9 positions matching TRBD2. The CDR3 contains 16 residues. Germline assignment: CDR1 SGDLS and CDR2 YYNGEE. With V trimmed by 3 bases and J by 4 bases, 8 bases remained unmatched. The CDR3 spells CASSGILAGGYNEQFF. The DNA of the CDR3 is TGTGCCAGCAGCGGCATCCTCGCGGGGGGGTACAATGAGCAGTTCTTC.

V usage is TRBV30 and J usage is TRBJ2-3; 9 positions agree with TRBD2. Germline CDR1 GTSNPN, CDR2 SVGIG (reference sequence). The CDR3 is 17 amino acids. V trimming: 0 bases; J trimming: 6 bases; junction bases outside the gene matches: 13. CDR3 nucleotides: TGTGCCTGGAGTGTGGGCGGGGGGGCCAGTATCACGGATACGCAGTATTTT. This codes for CAWSVGGGASITDTQYF.

The chain couples TRBV2 to TRBJ1-1; D not resolved. Trimming removed 5 bases at V and 5 bases at J, with 12 bases between. This CDR3 comprises 13 residues. CDR1 and CDR2 (germline): SNHLY, FYNNEI. CDR3: CASSLDLRTEAFF. CDR3 DNA: TGTGCCAGCAGTCTGGACTTGCGGACTGAAGCTTTCTTT.

This rearrangement joins TRBV5-4 to TRBJ1-1; D ambiguous. The CDR3 consists of 14 residues. Germline V gene lookup returns CDR1 SGHNT and CDR2 YYREEE (reference sequence). V was shortened by 3 bases and J by 1 base, with 10 bases between the two germline ends. The CDR3 sequence: CASSYRSSNTEAFF. The CDR3 region has the DNA TGTGCCAGCAGCTATCGCAGTTCGAACACTGAAGCTTTCTTT.